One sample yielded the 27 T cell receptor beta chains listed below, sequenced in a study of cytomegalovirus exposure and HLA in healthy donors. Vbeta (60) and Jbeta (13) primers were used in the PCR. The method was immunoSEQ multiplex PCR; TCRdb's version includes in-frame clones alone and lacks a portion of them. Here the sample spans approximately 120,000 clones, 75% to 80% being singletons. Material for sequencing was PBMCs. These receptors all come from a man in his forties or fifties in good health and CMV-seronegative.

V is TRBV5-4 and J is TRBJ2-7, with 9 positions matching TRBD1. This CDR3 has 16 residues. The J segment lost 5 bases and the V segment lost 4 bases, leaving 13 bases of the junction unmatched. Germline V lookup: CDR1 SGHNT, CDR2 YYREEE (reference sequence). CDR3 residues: CASSTPGQGGSHEQYF. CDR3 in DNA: TGTGCCAGCAGCACCCCGGGACAGGGCGGTTCCCACGAGCAGTACTTC.

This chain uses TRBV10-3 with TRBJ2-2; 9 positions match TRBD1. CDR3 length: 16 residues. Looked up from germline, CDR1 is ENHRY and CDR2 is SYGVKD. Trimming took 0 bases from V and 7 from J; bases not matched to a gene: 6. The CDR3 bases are TGTGCCATCAGTGAGTCCATGGACAGGGGAGGCGGGGAGCTGTTTTTT. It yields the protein CAISESMDRGGGELFF.

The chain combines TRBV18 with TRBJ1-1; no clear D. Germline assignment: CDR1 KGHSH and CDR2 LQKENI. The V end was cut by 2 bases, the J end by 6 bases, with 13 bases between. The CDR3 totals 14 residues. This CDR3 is CASSPVSAEPEAFF. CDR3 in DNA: TGTGCCAGCTCACCAGTGTCGGCGGAACCTGAAGCTTTCTTT.

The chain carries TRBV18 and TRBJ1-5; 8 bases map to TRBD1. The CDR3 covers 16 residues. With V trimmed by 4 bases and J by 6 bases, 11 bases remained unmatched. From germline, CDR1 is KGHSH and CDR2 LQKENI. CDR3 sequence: CASSLGQGGTSQPQHF. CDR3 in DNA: TGTGCCAGCTCACTAGGACAGGGAGGAACGAGTCAGCCCCAGCATTTT. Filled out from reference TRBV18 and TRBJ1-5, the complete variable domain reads NAGVMQNPRHLVRRRGQEARLRCSPMKGHSHVYWYRQLPEEGLKFMVYLQKENIIDESGMPKERFSAEFPKEGPSILRIQQVVRGDSAAYFCASSLGQGGTSQPQHFGDGTRLSIL.

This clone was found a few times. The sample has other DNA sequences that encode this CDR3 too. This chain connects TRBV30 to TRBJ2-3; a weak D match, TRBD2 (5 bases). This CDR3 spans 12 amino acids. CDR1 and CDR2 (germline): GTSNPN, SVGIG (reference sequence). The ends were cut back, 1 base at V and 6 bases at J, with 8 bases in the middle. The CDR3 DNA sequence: TGTGCCTGGAGTGGACGCGGGGATACGCAGTATTTT. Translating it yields CAWSGRGDTQYF.

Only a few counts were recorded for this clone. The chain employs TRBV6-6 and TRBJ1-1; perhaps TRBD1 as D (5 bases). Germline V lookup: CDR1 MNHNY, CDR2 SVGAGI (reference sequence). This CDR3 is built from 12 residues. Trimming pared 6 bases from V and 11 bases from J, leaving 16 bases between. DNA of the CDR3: TGTGCCAGCAGGACCGACAGTTTTTGGGCTTTCTTT. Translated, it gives CASRTDSFWAFF.

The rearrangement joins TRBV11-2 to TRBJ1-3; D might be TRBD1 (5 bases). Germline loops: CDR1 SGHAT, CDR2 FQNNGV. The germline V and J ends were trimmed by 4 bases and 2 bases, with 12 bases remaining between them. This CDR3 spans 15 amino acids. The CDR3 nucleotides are TGTGCCAGCAGCTCCCCAAGGGGCACTGGAAACACCATATATTTT. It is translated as CASSSPRGTGNTIYF. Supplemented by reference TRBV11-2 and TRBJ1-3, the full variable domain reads EAGVAQSPRYKIIEKRQSVAFWCNPISGHATLYWYQQILGQGPKLLIQFQNNGVVDDSQLPKDRFSAERLKGVDSTLKIQPAKLEDSAVYLCASSSPRGTGNTIYFGEGSWLTVV.

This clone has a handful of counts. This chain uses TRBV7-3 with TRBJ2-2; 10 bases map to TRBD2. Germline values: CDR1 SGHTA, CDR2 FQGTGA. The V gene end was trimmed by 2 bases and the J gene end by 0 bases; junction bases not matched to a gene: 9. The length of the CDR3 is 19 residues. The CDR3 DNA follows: TGTGCCAGCAGCTTAGATGCTAGCGGGGGAGCCGCGAACACCGGGGAGCTGTTTTTT. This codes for CASSLDASGGAANTGELFF.

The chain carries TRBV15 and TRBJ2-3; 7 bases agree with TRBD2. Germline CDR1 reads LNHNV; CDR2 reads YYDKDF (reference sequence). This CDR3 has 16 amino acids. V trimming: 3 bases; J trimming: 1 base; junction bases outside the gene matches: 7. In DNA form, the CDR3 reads TGTGCCACCAGCAGGCCCGGGACTACACGCACAGATACGCAGTATTTT. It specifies CATSRPGTTRTDTQYF.

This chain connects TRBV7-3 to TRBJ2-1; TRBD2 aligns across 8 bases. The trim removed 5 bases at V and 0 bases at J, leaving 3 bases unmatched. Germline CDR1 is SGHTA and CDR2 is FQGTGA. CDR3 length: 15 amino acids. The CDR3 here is CASSPRGGSYNEQFF. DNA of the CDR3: TGTGCCAGCAGCCCCCGGGGGGGCTCCTACAATGAGCAGTTCTTC. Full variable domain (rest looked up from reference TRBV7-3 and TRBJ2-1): GAGVSQTPSNKVTEKGKYVELRCDPISGHTALYWYRQSLGQGPEFLIYFQGTGAADDSGLPNDRFFAVRPEGSVSTLKIQRTERGDSAVYLCASSPRGGSYNEQFFGPGTRLTVL.

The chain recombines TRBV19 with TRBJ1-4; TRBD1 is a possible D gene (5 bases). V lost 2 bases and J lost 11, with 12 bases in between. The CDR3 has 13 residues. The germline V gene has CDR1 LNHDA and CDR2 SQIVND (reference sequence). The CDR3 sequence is CASSIRERGKLFF. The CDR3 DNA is TGTGCCAGTAGTATACGGGAGAGGGGCAAACTGTTTTTT.

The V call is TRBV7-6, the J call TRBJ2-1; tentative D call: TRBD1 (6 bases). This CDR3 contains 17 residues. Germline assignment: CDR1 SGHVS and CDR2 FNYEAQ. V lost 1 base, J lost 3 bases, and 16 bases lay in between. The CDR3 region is CASSLDKTGLNYNEQFF. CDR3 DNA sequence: TGTGCCAGCAGCTTAGACAAGACAGGTCTTAACTACAATGAGCAGTTCTTC.

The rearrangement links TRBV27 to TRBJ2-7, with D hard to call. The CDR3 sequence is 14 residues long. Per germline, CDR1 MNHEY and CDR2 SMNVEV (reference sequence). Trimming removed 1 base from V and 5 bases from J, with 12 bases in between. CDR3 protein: CASSLFLAMHEQYF. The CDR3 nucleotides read TGTGCCAGCAGTTTATTTTTAGCTATGCACGAGCAGTACTTC.

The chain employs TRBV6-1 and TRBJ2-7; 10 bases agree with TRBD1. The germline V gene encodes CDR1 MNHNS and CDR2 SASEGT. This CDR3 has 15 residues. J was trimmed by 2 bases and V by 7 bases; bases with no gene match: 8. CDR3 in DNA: TGTGCCAGCATGGCCCGGGACAGGGGCACCTACGAGCAGTACTTC. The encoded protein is CASMARDRGTYEQYF.

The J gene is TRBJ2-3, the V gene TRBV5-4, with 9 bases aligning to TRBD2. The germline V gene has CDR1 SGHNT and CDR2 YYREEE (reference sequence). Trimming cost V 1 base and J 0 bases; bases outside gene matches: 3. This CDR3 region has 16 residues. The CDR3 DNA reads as TGTGCCAGCAGCTTGCGGCTAGCGGGGAGCACAGATACGCAGTATTTT. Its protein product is CASSLRLAGSTDTQYF.

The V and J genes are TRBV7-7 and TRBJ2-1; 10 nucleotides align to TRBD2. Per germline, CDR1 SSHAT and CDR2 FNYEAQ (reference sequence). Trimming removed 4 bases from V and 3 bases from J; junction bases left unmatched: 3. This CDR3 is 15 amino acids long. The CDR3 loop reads CASSSSGGDYNEQFF. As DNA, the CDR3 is TGTGCCAGCAGCTCTAGCGGGGGAGACTACAATGAGCAGTTCTTC.

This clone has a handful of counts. The CDR3 spells CASSLERLRLTHGETQYF. CDR3 sequence (DNA): TGTGCCAGCAGCTTGGAGAGACTACGCCTCACCCATGGGGAGACCCAGTACTTC. The rearrangement uses TRBV5-5 and TRBJ2-5, with D maybe TRBD2 (5 bases). CDR3 size: 18 residues. The V gene lost 0 bases and the J gene lost 5 bases, with 23 bases spanning the gap. Germline V CDR1 and CDR2: SGHKS, YYEKEE (reference sequence).

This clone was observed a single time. This chain's CDR3 is CASSSDRGYEQYF. The DNA of the CDR3 is TGTGCCAGCAGTTCGGACAGAGGCTACGAGCAGTACTTC. The chain employs TRBV7-2 and TRBJ2-7; D possibly corresponds to TRBD1 (6 bases). Germline V lookup: CDR1 SGHTA, CDR2 FQGNSA. This CDR3 has 13 residues. The V gene lost 6 bases and the J gene lost 3 bases, with 12 bases spanning the gap.

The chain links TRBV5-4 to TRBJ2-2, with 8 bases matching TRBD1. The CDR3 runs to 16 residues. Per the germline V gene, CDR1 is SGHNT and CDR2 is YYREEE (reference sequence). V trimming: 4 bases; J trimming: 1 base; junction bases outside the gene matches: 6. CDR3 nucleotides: TGTGCCAGCAGCATACCCGGGACAGGGAACACCGGGGAGCTGTTTTTT. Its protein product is CASSIPGTGNTGELFF.

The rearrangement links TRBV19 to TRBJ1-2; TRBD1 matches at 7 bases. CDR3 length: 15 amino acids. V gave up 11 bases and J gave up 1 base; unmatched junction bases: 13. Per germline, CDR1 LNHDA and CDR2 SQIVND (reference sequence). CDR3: CASSPRGQDNYGYTF. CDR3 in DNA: TGTGCCTCCTCACCCCGCGGACAGGATAACTATGGCTACACCTTC.

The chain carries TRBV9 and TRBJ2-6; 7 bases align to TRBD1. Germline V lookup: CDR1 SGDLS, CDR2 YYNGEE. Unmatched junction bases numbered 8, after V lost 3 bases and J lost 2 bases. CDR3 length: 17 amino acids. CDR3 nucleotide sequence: TGTGCCAGCAGCGGGGACAGACCCTTCCCTGGGGCCAACGTCCTGACTTTC. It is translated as CASSGDRPFPGANVLTF.

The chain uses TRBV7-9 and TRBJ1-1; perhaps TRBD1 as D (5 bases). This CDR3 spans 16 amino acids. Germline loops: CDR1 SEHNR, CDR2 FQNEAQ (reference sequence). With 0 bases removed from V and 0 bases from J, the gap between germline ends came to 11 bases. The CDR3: CASSLARGDLNTEAFF. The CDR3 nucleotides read TGTGCCAGCAGCTTAGCGCGGGGGGACCTGAACACTGAAGCTTTCTTT.

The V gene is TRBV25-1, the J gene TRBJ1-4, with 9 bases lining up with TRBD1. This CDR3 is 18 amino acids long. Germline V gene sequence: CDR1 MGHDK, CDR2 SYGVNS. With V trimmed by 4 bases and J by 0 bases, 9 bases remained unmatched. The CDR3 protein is CASSGGQGRTPTNEKLFF. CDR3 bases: TGTGCCAGCAGTGGTGGACAGGGGCGAACTCCAACTAATGAAAAACTGTTTTTT.

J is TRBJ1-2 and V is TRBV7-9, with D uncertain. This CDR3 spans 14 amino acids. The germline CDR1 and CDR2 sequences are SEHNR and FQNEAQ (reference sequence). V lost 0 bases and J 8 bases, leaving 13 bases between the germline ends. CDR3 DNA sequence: TGTGCCAGCAGCTTAGCAACCGGGGTTCAGGGCTACACCTTC. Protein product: CASSLATGVQGYTF.

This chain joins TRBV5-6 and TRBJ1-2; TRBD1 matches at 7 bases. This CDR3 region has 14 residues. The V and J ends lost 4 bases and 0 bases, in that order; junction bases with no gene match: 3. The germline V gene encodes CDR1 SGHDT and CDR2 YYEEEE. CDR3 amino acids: CASSETGPNYGYTF. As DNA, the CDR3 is TGTGCCAGCAGCGAGACAGGGCCTAACTATGGCTACACCTTC.

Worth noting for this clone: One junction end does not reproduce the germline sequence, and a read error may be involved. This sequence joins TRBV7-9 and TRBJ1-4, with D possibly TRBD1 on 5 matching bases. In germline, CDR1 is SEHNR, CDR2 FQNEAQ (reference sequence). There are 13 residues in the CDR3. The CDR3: CSSSLRQGEKLFF. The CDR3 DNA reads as TGTTCCAGCAGCTTAAGGCAGGGTGAAAAACTGTTTTTT.

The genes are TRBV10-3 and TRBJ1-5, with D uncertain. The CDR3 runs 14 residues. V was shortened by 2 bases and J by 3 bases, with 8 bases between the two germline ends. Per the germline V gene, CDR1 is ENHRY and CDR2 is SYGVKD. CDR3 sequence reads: CAISEQADNQPQHF. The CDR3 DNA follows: TGTGCCATCAGTGAGCAGGCAGACAATCAGCCCCAGCATTTT.